This is a list of T cell receptor beta chains from one sample in a study of blood T cells in healthy people across ages. TCRdb ran MiXCR on the 5' RACE reads and lists one entry per CDR3 protein. The top ten hold less than 8% of the sample, which has more than 1.4 million distinct CDR3 sequences, 42% seen once. The sample taken for sequencing was blood. Receptor source: a woman between 18 and 30 years old in good health. The CDR3 runs from the conserved cysteine through the conserved F or W.

j_gene | v_gene | CDR3aa
TRBJ1-1 | TRBV11-3 | CASSRDRMNTEAFF
TRBJ1-4 | TRBV7-3 | CASSLSGSIGEKLFF
TRBJ2-7 | TRBV5-1 | CASSLTGTTYEQYF
TRBJ2-5 | TRBV4-2 | CANSQDWGETQYF
TRBJ2-4 | TRBV20-1 | CSARLLGGAAKNIQYF
TRBJ2-7 | TRBV20-1 | CSARHEYNEQYF
TRBJ2-1 | TRBV20-1 | CSAILGSSYNEQFF
TRBJ2-3 | TRBV6-2/TRBV6-3 | CASSHPPGSGTDTQYF
TRBJ1-6 | TRBV9 | CASSPLDSPLHF
TRBJ1-2 | TRBV12-3/TRBV12-4 | CASRIDSNYGYTF
TRBJ1-6 | TRBV20-1 | CSARDQLTNSPLHF
TRBJ2-1 | TRBV27 | CASSLSSGRAIVNEQFF
TRBJ2-3 | TRBV25-1 | CASSHRPGSGISTDTQYF
TRBJ2-3 | TRBV18 | CASSPRTESTDTQYF
TRBJ1-5 | TRBV4-1 | CASSHTTGQNQPQHF
TRBJ1-5 | TRBV27 | CASSLQGAQPQHF
TRBJ1-2 | TRBV7-2 | CASSLRQGANYGYTF
TRBJ1-6 | TRBV28 | CASGETGHNSPLHF
TRBJ2-7 | TRBV7-9 | CASSPHSYEQYF
TRBJ2-5 | TRBV2 | CASSPGTGRETQYF
TRBJ1-2 | TRBV27 | CASSLSGPLGYTF
TRBJ2-7 | TRBV12-3/TRBV12-4 | CASSTGQGAYEQYF
TRBJ2-2 | TRBV7-3 | CASGTGSGRNTGELFF
TRBJ2-1 | TRBV18 | CASSPPSNNNEQFF
TRBJ1-3 | TRBV20-1 | CSAFSGTSGGNTIYF
TRBJ2-7 | TRBV20-1 | CSANPVFNYEQYF
TRBJ2-1 | TRBV14 | CVSSQVNEQFF
TRBJ2-5 | TRBV7-2 | CASSRRAKETQYF
TRBJ2-5 | TRBV6-2/TRBV6-3 | CASSLRGPGLAGGETQYF
TRBJ2-3 | TRBV7-2 | CASSLALGADTQYF
TRBJ2-3 | TRBV10-3 | CAIRDRPTDTQYF
TRBJ1-1 | TRBV11-2 | CASSRPFGGGITEAFF
TRBJ2-7 | TRBV5-6 | CASSLAVGGSRGGYEQYF
TRBJ2-3 | TRBV5-1 | CASSVGLAPQGTQYF
TRBJ2-5 | TRBV25-1 | CASSHGQRIFPQYF
TRBJ1-5 | TRBV28 | CASKTGDQISNQPQHF
NA | TRBV5-1 | CASTRDRRYNEQYF
TRBJ2-5 | TRBV20-1 | CSASWKETQYF